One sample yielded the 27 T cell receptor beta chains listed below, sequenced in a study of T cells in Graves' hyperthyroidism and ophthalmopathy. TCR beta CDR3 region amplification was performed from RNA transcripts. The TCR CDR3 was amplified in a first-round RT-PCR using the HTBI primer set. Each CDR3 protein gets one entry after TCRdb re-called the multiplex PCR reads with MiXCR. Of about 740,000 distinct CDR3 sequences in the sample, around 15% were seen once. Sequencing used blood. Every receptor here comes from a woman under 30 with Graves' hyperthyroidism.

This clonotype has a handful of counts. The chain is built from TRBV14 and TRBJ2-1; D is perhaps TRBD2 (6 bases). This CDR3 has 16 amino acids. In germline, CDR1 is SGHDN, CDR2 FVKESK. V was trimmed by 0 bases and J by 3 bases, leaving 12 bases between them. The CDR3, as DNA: TGTGCCAGCAGCCAAGATAGTCTAGCGATCTACAATGAGCAGTTCTTC. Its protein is CASSQDSLAIYNEQFF.

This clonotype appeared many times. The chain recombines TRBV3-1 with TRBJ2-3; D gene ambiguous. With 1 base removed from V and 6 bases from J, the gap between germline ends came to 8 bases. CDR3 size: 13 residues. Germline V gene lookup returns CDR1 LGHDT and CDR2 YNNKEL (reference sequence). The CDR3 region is CASSQGPQDTQYF. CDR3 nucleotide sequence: TGTGCCAGCAGCCAAGGACCCCAGGATACGCAGTATTTT.

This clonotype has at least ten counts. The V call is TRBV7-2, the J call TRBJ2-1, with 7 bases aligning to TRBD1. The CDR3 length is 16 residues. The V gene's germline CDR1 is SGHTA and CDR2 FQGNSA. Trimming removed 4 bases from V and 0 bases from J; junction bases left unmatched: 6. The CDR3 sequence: CASSSRGLSSYNEQFF. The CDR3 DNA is TGTGCCAGCAGCTCGAGGGGGCTAAGCTCCTACAATGAGCAGTTCTTC.

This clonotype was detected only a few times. CDR3 coding DNA: TGTGCCTGGAGGGGGGGCCGGACCGCTATCTCCTACAATGAGCAGTTCTTC. This sequence encodes CAWRGGRTAISYNEQFF. The rearrangement uses TRBV30 and TRBJ2-1; either TRBD1 or TRBD2 may fit D (6 bases each). The germline V and J ends were trimmed by 3 bases and 0 bases, with 18 bases remaining between them. The CDR3 is 17 amino acids. The V gene's germline CDR1 is GTSNPN and CDR2 SVGIG (reference sequence).

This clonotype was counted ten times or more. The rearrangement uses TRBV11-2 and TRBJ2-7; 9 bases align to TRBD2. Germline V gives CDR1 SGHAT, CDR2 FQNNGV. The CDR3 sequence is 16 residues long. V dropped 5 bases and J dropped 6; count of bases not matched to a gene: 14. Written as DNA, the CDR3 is TGTGCCAGCAGCCCGGTCGGCGCGGGAGGGCCGGGCGAGCAGTACTTC. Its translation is CASSPVGAGGPGEQYF. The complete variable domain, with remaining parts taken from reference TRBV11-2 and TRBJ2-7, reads EAGVAQSPRYKIIEKRQSVAFWCNPISGHATLYWYQQILGQGPKLLIQFQNNGVVDDSQLPKDRFSAERLKGVDSTLKIQPAKLEDSAVYLCASSPVGAGGPGEQYFGPGTRLTVT.

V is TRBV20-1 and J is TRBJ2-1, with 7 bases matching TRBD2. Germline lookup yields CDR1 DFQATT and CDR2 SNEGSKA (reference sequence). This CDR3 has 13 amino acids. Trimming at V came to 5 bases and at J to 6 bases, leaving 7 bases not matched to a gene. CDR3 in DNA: TGCAGTGCTCCACGCGGGGGACGCAATGAGCAGTTCTTC. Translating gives CSAPRGGRNEQFF.

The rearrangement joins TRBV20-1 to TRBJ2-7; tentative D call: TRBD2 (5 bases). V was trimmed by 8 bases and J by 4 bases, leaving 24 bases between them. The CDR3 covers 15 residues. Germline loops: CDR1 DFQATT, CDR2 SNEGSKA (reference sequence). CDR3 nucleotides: TGCAGTCCGACACCCGCCATGGGGAGAGAGTACGAGCAGTACTTC. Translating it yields CSPTPAMGREYEQYF.

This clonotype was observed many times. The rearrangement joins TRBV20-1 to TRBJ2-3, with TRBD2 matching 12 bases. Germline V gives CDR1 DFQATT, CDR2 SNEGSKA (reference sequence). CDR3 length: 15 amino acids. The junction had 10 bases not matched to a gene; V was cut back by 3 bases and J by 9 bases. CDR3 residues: CSASPTSGSGQTQYF. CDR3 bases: TGCAGTGCTAGCCCGACTAGCGGGAGCGGTCAGACGCAGTATTTT.

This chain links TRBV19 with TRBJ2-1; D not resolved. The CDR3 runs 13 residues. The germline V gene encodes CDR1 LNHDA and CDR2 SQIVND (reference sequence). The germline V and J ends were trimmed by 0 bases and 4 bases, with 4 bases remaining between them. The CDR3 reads CASSIDRYNEQFF. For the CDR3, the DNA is TGTGCCAGTAGTATAGACAGGTACAATGAGCAGTTCTTC. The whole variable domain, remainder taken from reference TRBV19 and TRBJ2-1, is DGGITQSPKYLFRKEGQNVTLSCEQNLNHDAMYWYRQDPGQGLRLIYYSQIVNDFQKGDIAEGYSVSREKKESFPLTVTSAQKNPTAFYLCASSIDRYNEQFFGPGTRLTVL.

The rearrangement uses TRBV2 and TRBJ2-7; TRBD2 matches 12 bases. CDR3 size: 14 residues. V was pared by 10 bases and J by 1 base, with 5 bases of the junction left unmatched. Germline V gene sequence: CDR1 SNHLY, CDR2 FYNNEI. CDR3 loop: CAKTSGSLSYEQYF. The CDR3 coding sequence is TGTGCCAAGACTAGCGGGAGTCTGTCCTACGAGCAGTACTTC. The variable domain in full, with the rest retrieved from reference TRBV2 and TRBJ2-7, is EPEVTQTPSHQVTQMGQEVILRCVPISNHLYFYWYRQILGQKVEFLVSFYNNEISEKSEIFDDQFSVERPDGSNFTLKIRSTKLEDSAMYFCAKTSGSLSYEQYFGPGTRLTVT.

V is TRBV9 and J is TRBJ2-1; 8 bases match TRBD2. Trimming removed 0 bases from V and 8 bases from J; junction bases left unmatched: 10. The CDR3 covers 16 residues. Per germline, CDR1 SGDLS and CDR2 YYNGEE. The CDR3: CASSVAVSGSADEQFF. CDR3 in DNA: TGTGCCAGCAGCGTAGCTGTCAGCGGGAGCGCCGATGAGCAGTTCTTC.

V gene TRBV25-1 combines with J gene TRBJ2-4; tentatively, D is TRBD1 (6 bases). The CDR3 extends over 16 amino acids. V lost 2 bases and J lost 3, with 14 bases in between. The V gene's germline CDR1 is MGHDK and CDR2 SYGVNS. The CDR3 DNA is TGTGCCAGCAGTGAAAACAGGGTATTAAGCAAAAACATTCAGTACTTC. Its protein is CASSENRVLSKNIQYF.

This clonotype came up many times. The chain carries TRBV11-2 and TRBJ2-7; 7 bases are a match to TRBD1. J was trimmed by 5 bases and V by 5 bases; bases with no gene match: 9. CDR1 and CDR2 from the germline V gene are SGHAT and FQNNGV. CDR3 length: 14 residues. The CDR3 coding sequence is TGTGCCAGCAGCGACACAGGGGTTTGGGACGAGCAGTACTTC. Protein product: CASSDTGVWDEQYF.

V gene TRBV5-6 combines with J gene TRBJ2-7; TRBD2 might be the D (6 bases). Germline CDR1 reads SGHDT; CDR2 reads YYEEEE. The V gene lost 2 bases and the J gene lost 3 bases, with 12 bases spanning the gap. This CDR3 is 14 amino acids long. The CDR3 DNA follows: TGTGCCAGCAGCTTTCGGGGGTTCGACTACGAGCAGTACTTC. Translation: CASSFRGFDYEQYF.

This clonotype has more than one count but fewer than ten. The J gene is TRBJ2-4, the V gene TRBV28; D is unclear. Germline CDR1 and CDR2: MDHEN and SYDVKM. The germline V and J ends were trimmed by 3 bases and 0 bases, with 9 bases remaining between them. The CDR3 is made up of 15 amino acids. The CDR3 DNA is TGTGCCAGCAGTTTTACTCCCCCAGCCAAAAACATTCAGTACTTC. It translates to CASSFTPPAKNIQYF.

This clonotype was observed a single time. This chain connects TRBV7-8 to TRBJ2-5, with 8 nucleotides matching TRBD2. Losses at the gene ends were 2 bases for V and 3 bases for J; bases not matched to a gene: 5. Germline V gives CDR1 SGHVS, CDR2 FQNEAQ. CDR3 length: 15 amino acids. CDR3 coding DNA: TGTGCCAGCAGCTTATGGTTACTAGCGGAAGAGACCCAGTACTTC. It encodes CASSLWLLAEETQYF. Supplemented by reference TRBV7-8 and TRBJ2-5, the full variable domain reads GAGVSQSPRYKVAKRGQDVALRCDPISGHVSLFWYQQALGQGPEFLTYFQNEAQLDKSGLPSDRFFAERPEGSVSTLKIQRTQQEDSAVYLCASSLWLLAEETQYFGPGTRLLVL.

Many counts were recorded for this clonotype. In DNA form, the CDR3 reads TGTGCCAGCAGAGACCGACTAGCCCTCGGCTCCTACGAGCAGTACTTC. This gives the protein CASRDRLALGSYEQYF. V usage is TRBV2 and J usage is TRBJ2-7, with 7 positions matching TRBD2. This CDR3 has 16 amino acids. Germline lookup yields CDR1 SNHLY and CDR2 FYNNEI. V lost 6 bases to trimming and J lost 0 bases; unmatched junction nucleotides: 11.

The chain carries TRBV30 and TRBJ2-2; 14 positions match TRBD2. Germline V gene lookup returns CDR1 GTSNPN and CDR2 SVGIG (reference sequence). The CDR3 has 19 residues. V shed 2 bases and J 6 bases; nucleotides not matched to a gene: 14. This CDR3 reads CAWSPPGLAGGFRAGELFF. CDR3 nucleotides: TGTGCCTGGAGTCCACCAGGACTAGCGGGAGGATTTAGAGCCGGGGAGCTGTTTTTT. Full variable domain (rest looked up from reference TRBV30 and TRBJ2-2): SQTIHQWPATLVQPVGSPLSLECTVEGTSNPNLYWYRQAAGRGLQLLFYSVGIGQISSEVPQNLSASRPQDRQFILSSKKLLLSDSGFYLCAWSPPGLAGGFRAGELFFGEGSRLTVL.

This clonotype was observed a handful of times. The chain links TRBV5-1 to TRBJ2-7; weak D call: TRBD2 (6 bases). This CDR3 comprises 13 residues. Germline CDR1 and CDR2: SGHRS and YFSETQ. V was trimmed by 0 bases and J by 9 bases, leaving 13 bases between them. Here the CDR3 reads CASSLASGERQYF. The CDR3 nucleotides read TGCGCCAGCAGCTTGGCCTCGGGGGAACGGCAGTACTTC. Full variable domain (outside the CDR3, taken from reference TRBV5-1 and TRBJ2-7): KAGVTQTPRYLIKTRGQQVTLSCSPISGHRSVSWYQQTPGQGLQFLFEYFSETQRNKGNFPGRFSGRQFSNSRSEMNVSTLELGDSALYLCASSLASGERQYFGPGTRLTVT.

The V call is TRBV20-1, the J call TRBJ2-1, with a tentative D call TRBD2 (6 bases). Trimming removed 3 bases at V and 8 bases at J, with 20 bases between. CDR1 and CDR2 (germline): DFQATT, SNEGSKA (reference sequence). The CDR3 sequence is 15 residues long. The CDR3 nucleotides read TGCAGTGCTAGGTCAGGTACGGGAGATCGGGATGAGCAGTTCTTC. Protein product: CSARSGTGDRDEQFF.

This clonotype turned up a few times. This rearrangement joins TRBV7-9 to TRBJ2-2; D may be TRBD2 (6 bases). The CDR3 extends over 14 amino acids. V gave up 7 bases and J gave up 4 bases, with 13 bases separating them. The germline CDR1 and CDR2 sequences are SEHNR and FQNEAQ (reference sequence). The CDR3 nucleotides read TGTGCCAGCAACAAGGCCGGGGGCACCGGGGAGCTGTTTTTT. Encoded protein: CASNKAGGTGELFF.

The CDR3 here is CASSATGAVSYNEQFF. CDR3 DNA: TGTGCCAGCAGCGCCACCGGAGCGGTCTCCTACAATGAGCAGTTCTTC. The V and J genes are TRBV9 and TRBJ2-1, with TRBD2 as a possible D gene (5 bases). In germline, CDR1 is SGDLS, CDR2 YYNGEE. Trimming pared 3 bases from V and 0 bases from J, leaving 13 bases between. CDR3 length: 16 amino acids.

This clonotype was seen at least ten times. As DNA, the CDR3 is TGCAGTGCTAGAGGGTCTAGCGGTACCCTTCCGGAAGAGACCCAGTACTTC. Its protein product is CSARGSSGTLPEETQYF. This sequence joins TRBV20-1 and TRBJ2-5, with 7 positions matching TRBD2. The CDR3 is made up of 17 amino acids. The germline CDR1 and CDR2 sequences are DFQATT and SNEGSKA (reference sequence). Trimming cost V 1 base and J 3 bases; bases outside gene matches: 14.

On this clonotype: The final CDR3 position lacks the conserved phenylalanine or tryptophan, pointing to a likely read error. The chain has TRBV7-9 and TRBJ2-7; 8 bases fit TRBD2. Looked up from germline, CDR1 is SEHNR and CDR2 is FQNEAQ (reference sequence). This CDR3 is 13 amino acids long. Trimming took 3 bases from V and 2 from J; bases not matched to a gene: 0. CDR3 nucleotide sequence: TGTGCCAGCAGCTTTAGCGGGACCTACGAGCAGTACCTC. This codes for CASSFSGTYEQYL.

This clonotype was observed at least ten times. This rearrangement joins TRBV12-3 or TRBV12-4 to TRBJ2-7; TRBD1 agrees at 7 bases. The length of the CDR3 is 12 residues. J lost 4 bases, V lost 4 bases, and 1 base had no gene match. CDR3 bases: TGTGCCAGCAGTTCAGGGGGTTACGAGCAGTACTTC. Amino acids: CASSSGGYEQYF.

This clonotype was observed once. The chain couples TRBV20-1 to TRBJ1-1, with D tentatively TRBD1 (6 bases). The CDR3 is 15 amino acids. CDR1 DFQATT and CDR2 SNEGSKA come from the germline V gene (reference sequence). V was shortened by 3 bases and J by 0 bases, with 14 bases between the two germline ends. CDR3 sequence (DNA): TGCAGTGCTAGTGGGGGCCGCGTCATGAACACTGAAGCTTTCTTT. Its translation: CSASGGRVMNTEAFF.

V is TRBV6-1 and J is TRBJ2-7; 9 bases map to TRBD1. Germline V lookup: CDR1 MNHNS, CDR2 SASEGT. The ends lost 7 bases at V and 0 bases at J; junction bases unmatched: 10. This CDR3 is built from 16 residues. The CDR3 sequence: CASTLGQGRGSYEQYF. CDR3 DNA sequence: TGTGCCAGCACCCTAGGACAGGGGAGAGGCTCCTACGAGCAGTACTTC.